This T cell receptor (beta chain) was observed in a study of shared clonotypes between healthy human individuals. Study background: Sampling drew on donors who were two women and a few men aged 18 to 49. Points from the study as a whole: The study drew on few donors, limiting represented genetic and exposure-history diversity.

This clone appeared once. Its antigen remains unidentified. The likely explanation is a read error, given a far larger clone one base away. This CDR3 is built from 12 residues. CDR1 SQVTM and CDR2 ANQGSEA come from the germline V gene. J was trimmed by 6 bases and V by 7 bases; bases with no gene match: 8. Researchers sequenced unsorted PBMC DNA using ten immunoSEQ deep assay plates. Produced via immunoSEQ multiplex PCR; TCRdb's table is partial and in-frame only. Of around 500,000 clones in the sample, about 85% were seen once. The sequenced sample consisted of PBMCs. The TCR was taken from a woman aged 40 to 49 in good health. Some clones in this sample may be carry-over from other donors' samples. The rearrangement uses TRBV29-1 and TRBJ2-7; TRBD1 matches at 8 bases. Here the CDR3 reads CSGGTGVLEQYF. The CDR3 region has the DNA TGCAGCGGGGGGACAGGCGTACTCGAGCAGTACTTC.